This TCR beta chain was found in a study of identifying expanded T cells in peripheral blood (dated by TCRdb to between 2018 and 2021). Study-wide context: Four technical replicates, made by sequencing separate aliquots from the same pool of genomic DNA, were compared pairwise.

TCRbeta CDR3 regions were profiled with the immunoSEQ Assay using bias-controlled multiplex PCR amplification of genomic DNA. The paper's data handling went like this. To quantify the absolute abundance of each unique TCRbeta CDR3 region, the sequences were collapsed and filtered. Differential abundance was assessed using a binomial (Fisher-equivalent) model and a beta-binomial model in which time-dependent variance fitted from healthy donors was added. Clones with fewer than 5 combined templates were removed, and differential abundance was called for clones with a Benjamini-Hochberg FDR below 0.01. In the beta-binomial model, variance was expressed as a function of the total template count across the two samples, in the form v = (b*log(k)+a)^2. Sourced from immuneACCESS, this table was stored by TCRdb with only in-frame sequences that have V and J called. A share of the clones is absent; for the studies checked, an unresolved V gene accounts for under half, and the remainder has no known explanation. D and trimming were read from the DNA, whereas the V and J calls and clone size are those reported in that table. Within this sample are approximately 130,000 clones, with approximately 80% of them counted one time only. About 3.1% of the sample comes from the top ten.

A few counts support this clone. Its antigen is still unknown. Germline is not matched at one junction end, which may reflect a read error. Measured from the cysteine to the phenylalanine, the CDR3 is 16 residues long. The retained sequence is limited to the CDR3, 48 bases, with the frame set at the first base. The germline V gene supplies CDR1 MNHEY and CDR2 SVGAGI. During the collection period, no infections or other immune events were recorded for the healthy donors. To calibrate time-dependent variance in a beta-binomial model of T-cell clone differential abundance, blood repertoires from healthy donors were used as a training cohort. The training cohort was composed of roughly ten healthy donors, 3 female and 7 male. An age range of about 29 to 65 years, with an average of about 45 years, was recorded for the donors. Obtained from a commercial supplier, whole blood was collected from each healthy donor at three time points set about 2 weeks apart. Genomic DNA was extracted from unsorted whole blood for immunosequencing.

Study-wide findings and limitations: Across all healthy-donor time intervals, the beta-binomial model significantly cut both the number of clones called differentially abundant and the false-positive rate. It was expected by the authors that biological variance in healthy repertoires might increase further over much longer intervals, such as months to years. Variance in clone template counts between roughly two-week samples significantly increased with total template count across all healthy donors. The binomial model flagged around 1.1 differentially abundant clones between technical replicates, compared with about 16 over approximately 2 weeks and roughly 19 over about four weeks.

What was sequenced was blood. The sequence came from a person aged 18 to 75 in good health. The rearranged segments are TRBV6-5 and TRBJ1-1; 6 matching bases give a weak D call of TRBD1. The nucleotide sequence is given as TGTGCCAGCAGTTGGGGGCGAAACAGGATGAAGACTGAAGCTTTCTTT. This is translated as CASSWGRNRMKTEAFF.